A selection of T cell receptor beta chains follows, all from one sample in a study of blood T cell repertoires in COVID-19. Profiled with immunoSEQ multiplex PCR; TCRdb holds only in-frame clones, not every one. Of 250,000 to 350,000 clones detected, 70% to 90% appear once; the ten largest clones hold 6.3%. Source material: peripheral blood. The receptors here all came from a woman between 45 and 60 years old with COVID-19, enrolled during active disease. The CDR3 runs from the conserved cysteine through the conserved F or W. Each record gives: J gene, V gene, CDR3 protein.

>TRBJ1-2|TRBV29-1
CSVGGNYGYTF
>TRBJ1-1|TRBV30
CAWSDPTVMNTEAFF
>TRBJ1-1|TRBV2
CASSEPPTEAFF
>TRBJ2-7|TRBV6-2/TRBV6-3
CASSPLRTSGNPASSYEQYF
>TRBJ2-3|TRBV11-3
CASSPILAGEITDTQYF
>TRBJ1-2|TRBV2
CASSVSRYYGYTF
>TRBJ2-3|TRBV3-1/TRBV3-2
CASSPTSTSTDTQYF
>TRBJ2-2|TRBV7-9
CASSLGSGRRNTGELFF
>TRBJ1-2|TRBV3-1/TRBV3-2
CASSQDRGSAYGYTF
>TRBJ2-7|TRBV3-1/TRBV3-2
CASSRSYEQYF
>TRBJ1-3|TRBV18
CASSQAGVSTGNTIYF
>TRBJ1-1|TRBV5-1
CASSGQGTEAFF
>TRBJ2-5|TRBV27
CASSISGTGAPPYF
>TRBJ2-7|TRBV19
CASMASGSNEQYF
>TRBJ2-7|TRBV4-1
CASSQDRGLAGGHDEYEQYF
>TRBJ1-4|TRBV18
CASSSGLREKLFF
>TRBJ2-2|TRBV7-3
CASSITNTGELFF
>TRBJ2-7|TRBV20-1
CSARIYYEQYF
>TRBJ2-7|TRBV7-7
CASSLGPGKGEGYEQYF
>TRBJ2-7|TRBV5-1
CASSLGGTETYEQYF
>TRBJ2-7|TRBV27
CASSMDETGLYEQYF
>TRBJ2-7|TRBV5-6
CASSKLAGESYEQYF
>TRBJ2-3|TRBV4-2
CASSRTTSADTQYF
>TRBJ2-4|TRBV9
CASSEGTSGSTYVAKNIQYF
>TRBJ1-4|TRBV30
CAWSGSRGMGEKLFF
>TRBJ1-1|TRBV7-2
CASSLGGLNTEAFF
>TRBJ2-1|TRBV19
CASSSWGPGNEQFF
>TRBJ2-7|TRBV5-5
CASSFPQGGEQYF
>TRBJ2-1|TRBV2
CASSAGTGVRNEQFF
>TRBJ1-1|TRBV30
CAWSVRGIGTEAFF
>TRBJ2-1|TRBV20-1
CSANSGIEQFF
>TRBJ2-2|TRBV12-5
CASAWGGKKTGELFF
>TRBJ2-1|TRBV2
CASSEGGGYNEQFF
>TRBJ2-5|TRBV12-5
CASGITGWRETQYF
>TRBJ1-1|TRBV6-2/TRBV6-3
CASSRGQGRAFF
>TRBJ1-2|TRBV6-2/TRBV6-3
CASSYSGQGEYYGYTF
>TRBJ1-2|TRBV9
CASSGGSPKYYGYTF
>TRBJ2-1|TRBV10-1
CASSESAGGYYNEQFF
>TRBJ2-5|TRBV9
CASSGASGRGETQYF
>TRBJ2-3|TRBV5-1
CASRGENTDTQYF
>TRBJ1-4|TRBV27
CASSLLGGTGRSNEKLFF
>TRBJ2-3|TRBV4-3
CASSQDRVSIRSDTQYF
>TRBJ2-7|TRBV7-2
CASSLSSQGIYEQYF
>TRBJ1-5|TRBV4-1
CASSQDGGGGNQPQHF
>TRBJ2-2|TRBV5-1
CASSFLIAGGPATGELFF
>TRBJ2-5|TRBV29-1
CSVGRQLKGETQYF
>TRBJ1-2|TRBV19
CASSIQRVNYGYTF
>TRBJ2-5|TRBV6-5
CASLRGGSEETQYF
>TRBJ2-1|TRBV19
CATLAGANYNEQFF
>TRBJ2-3|TRBV7-8
CASTGPGAPADTQYF